The 4 T cell receptor beta chains below come from one sample, sequenced in a study of blood T cell repertoires in COVID-19. Sequencing was performed with immunoSEQ multiplex PCR; in TCRdb, only in-frame clones are kept and a portion is missing. There are more than 200,000 clones in the sample; roughly 86% occur only once, and more than 4.5% lies in the top ten. The sequencing input was peripheral blood. These receptors originate from a woman aged 55-70 years with COVID-19, enrolled during active disease.

The rearrangement links TRBV9 to TRBJ1-3, with D unclear. Germline V CDR1 and CDR2: SGDLS, YYNGEE. Between the trimmed V and J ends, which lost 3 bases and 7 bases, there was a span of 20 bases. The CDR3 runs 16 residues. The CDR3 loop is CASSAGQSALWNTIYF. The CDR3 DNA reads TGTGCCAGCAGCGCGGGTCAGTCGGCGCTCTGGAACACCATATATTTT.

The chain employs TRBV30 and TRBJ2-3; D possibly corresponds to TRBD1 (8 bases). Germline V gene lookup returns CDR1 GTSNPN and CDR2 SVGIG (reference sequence). V was pared by 2 bases and J by 3 bases, with 21 bases between. The CDR3 runs 17 residues. The CDR3 reads CAWSTFLQGGITDTQYF. DNA of the CDR3: TGTGCCTGGAGTACCTTCCTACAGGGGGGGATAACAGATACGCAGTATTTT. Filled out from reference TRBV30 and TRBJ2-3, the complete variable domain reads SQTIHQWPATLVQPVGSPLSLECTVEGTSNPNLYWYRQAAGRGLQLLFYSVGIGQISSEVPQNLSASRPQDRQFILSSKKLLLSDSGFYLCAWSTFLQGGITDTQYFGPGTRLTVL.

The chain joins TRBV6-4 to TRBJ2-5; D remains ambiguous. This CDR3 has 13 amino acids. The V gene lost 5 bases and the J gene lost 5 bases, with 12 bases spanning the gap. Germline CDR1 and CDR2: MRHNA and SNTAGT. DNA of the CDR3: TGTGCCAGCAGTCTATTAATCGGGGAGACCCAGTACTTC. This encodes CASSLLIGETQYF.

V usage is TRBV5-1 and J usage is TRBJ2-7; D perhaps matches TRBD1 (6 bases). The CDR3 consists of 16 residues. Germline CDR1 is SGHRS and CDR2 is YFSETQ. Trimming shortened V by 4 bases and J by 2 bases, and 19 bases separated the two germline ends. CDR3 bases: TGCGCCAGCAGCAAGCCAAACCAGGGGACACCCTACGAGCAGTACTTC. Translating it yields CASSKPNQGTPYEQYF.